What follows are 10 T cell receptor beta chains derived from one specimen sequenced in a study of Ad26.COV2.S vaccination and SARS-CoV-2 variants. TCRdb keeps only in-frame clones here, not all; method: immunoSEQ multiplex PCR. The sample shows fewer than 600,000 clones, about 89% of them seen only once. Treatment specified: roughly 18 received Ad26.COV2.S at low or high dose, single or two shots; a few received placebo; per-sample allocation not given. After the first vaccine or placebo injection, samples were drawn on day 63. Sample: peripheral blood, taken in a trial of Ad26.COV2.S vaccine versus placebo. The receptors stem from a person between 18 and 59 years old who received the Ad26.COV2.S COVID-19 vaccine or a placebo.

The V call is TRBV10-3, the J call TRBJ2-7; 7 nucleotides match TRBD1. In germline, CDR1 is ENHRY, CDR2 SYGVKD. V trimming: 10 bases; J trimming: 1 base; junction bases outside the gene matches: 10. This CDR3 is built from 14 residues. The CDR3 protein is CATGRQGGSYEQYF. CDR3 coding DNA: TGTGCCACCGGCCGACAGGGTGGGTCCTACGAGCAGTACTTC.

The chain carries TRBV29-1 and TRBJ2-5; D perhaps matches TRBD2 (6 bases). The germline V gene encodes CDR1 SQVTM and CDR2 ANQGSEA. The CDR3 extends over 15 amino acids. The V end was cut by 7 bases, the J end by 1 base, with 19 bases between. The CDR3 DNA is TGCAGCGGGCAGAAAAGAGCTAGCGTCCAAGAGACCCAGTACTTC. Protein product: CSGQKRASVQETQYF.

CDR3 in amino acids: CASSPAGRATEKLFF. The CDR3 coding sequence is TGTGCCAGCTCACCAGCAGGGAGGGCGACTGAAAAACTGTTTTTT. This chain connects TRBV18 to TRBJ1-4, with D perhaps TRBD1 (5 bases). The CDR3 spans 15 residues. The germline CDR1 and CDR2 sequences are KGHSH and LQKENI. The V end lost 2 bases, the J end lost 7 bases, and 14 bases lay between the germline ends. Filled out from reference TRBV18 and TRBJ1-4, the complete variable domain reads NAGVMQNPRHLVRRRGQEARLRCSPMKGHSHVYWYRQLPEEGLKFMVYLQKENIIDESGMPKERFSAEFPKEGPSILRIQQVVRGDSAAYFCASSPAGRATEKLFFGSGTQLSVL.

For this clone: Within the sample, other DNA sequences also encode this same CDR3. The chain employs TRBV9 and TRBJ1-5; D gene ambiguous. V dropped 0 bases and J dropped 7 bases, with 8 bases sitting between them. Germline CDR1 is SGDLS and CDR2 is YYNGEE. This CDR3 has 13 residues. This CDR3 is CASSVAERQPQHF. The CDR3 bases are TGTGCCAGCAGCGTAGCAGAGAGACAGCCCCAGCATTTT.

V is TRBV13 and J is TRBJ1-3; 7 nucleotides match TRBD1. V lost 5 bases and J lost 0; bases outside the gene matches: 4. CDR1 is PRHDT, CDR2 FYEKMQ, per germline (reference sequence). The CDR3 extends over 15 amino acids. CDR3 residues: CASSQGQSSGNTIYF. CDR3 nucleotides: TGTGCCAGCAGCCAGGGACAGAGCTCTGGAAACACCATATATTTT.

This chain links TRBV18 with TRBJ2-7, with 11 bases fitting TRBD2. V shed 3 bases, J shed 5 bases, and the junction held 9 bases outside the gene matches. Germline lookup yields CDR1 KGHSH and CDR2 LQKENI. The CDR3 covers 16 residues. The CDR3 DNA follows: TGTGCCAGCTCACCTTCCTCTAGCGGGAGGTCGGACGAGCAGTACTTC. Translation gives CASSPSSSGRSDEQYF.

J is TRBJ2-2 and V is TRBV4-2; 12 nucleotides match TRBD2. Losses at the gene ends were 3 bases for V and 6 bases for J; bases not matched to a gene: 5. The germline gives CDR1 LGHNA, CDR2 YNFKEQ. CDR3 size: 16 residues. The CDR3 coding sequence is TGTGCCAGCAGCCAGTCTAGCGGGGGGGCTTCCGGGGAGCTGTTTTTT. Encoded protein: CASSQSSGGASGELFF.

The J gene is TRBJ1-5, the V gene TRBV19; 7 nucleotides match TRBD1. CDR1 is LNHDA and CDR2 is SQIVND in the germline V gene (reference sequence). There are 15 residues in the CDR3. The J segment lost 9 bases and the V segment lost 10 bases, leaving 18 bases of the junction unmatched. The CDR3, as DNA: TGTGCCACCGGACCGACAGGGCAGAGGTCTGGGCCCCAGCATTTT. Protein: CATGPTGQRSGPQHF. The complete variable domain, with remaining parts taken from reference TRBV19 and TRBJ1-5, reads DGGITQSPKYLFRKEGQNVTLSCEQNLNHDAMYWYRQDPGQGLRLIYYSQIVNDFQKGDIAEGYSVSREKKESFPLTVTSAQKNPTAFYLCATGPTGQRSGPQHFGDGTRLSIL.

This clone was seen only once. The J gene is TRBJ1-4, the V gene TRBV15; no reliable D call. This CDR3 spans 12 amino acids. Germline-derived CDR1 and CDR2 are LNHNV and YYDKDF (reference sequence). The V end was cut by 3 bases, the J end by 5 bases, with 4 bases between. The CDR3: CATSSPNEKLFF. Here the CDR3 DNA reads TGTGCCACCAGCAGCCCGAATGAAAAACTGTTTTTT.

The V call is TRBV19, the J call TRBJ1-4; no clear D. The CDR3 covers 15 residues. The V end lost 9 bases, the J end lost 8 bases, and 22 bases lay between the germline ends. CDR1 is LNHDA, CDR2 SQIVND, per germline (reference sequence). The CDR3 region is CASSAWNPEGEKLFF. CDR3 nucleotides: TGTGCCAGCTCCGCTTGGAACCCTGAAGGGGAAAAACTGTTTTTT.